The clone carrying this T cell receptor beta chain was observed many times. Its target is unknown. Looked up from germline, CDR1 is LNHNV and CDR2 is YYDKDF (reference sequence). The CDR3 runs 13 residues. Trimming removed 5 bases from V and 4 bases from J, with 11 bases in between. The source of the sample is a study of T-cell reconstitution after alpha-beta-depleted transplantation in children. General study results and limits: Reportedly, only several hundred clones from non-depleted graft cells drove alpha-beta T-cell counts at about two months. When one year had passed after transplant, most T-cell counts and diversity came from newly produced T cells. High day-60 TCRbeta diversity in some patients came from surviving recipient T cells and thymic progenitors.

The authors prepared the TCRbeta library with unique molecular identifiers. Each CDR3 protein gets one entry after TCRdb re-called the PCR reads with MiXCR. The sample yields 250,000 to 300,000 distinct CDR3 sequences, 7.5% to 9% seen once. The TCR originated in a female patient between 2 and 15 years old who had a stem cell transplant for Fanconi anemia, so the T cells may come from the graft donor. Sequenced here: peripheral blood, sampled 360 days after TCRalphabeta/CD19-depleted stem cell transplant. The chain has TRBV15 and TRBJ1-1, with a weak D call TRBD1 (5 bases). CDR3 region: CATSPRQSTEAFF. CDR3 coding DNA: TGTGCCACCAGCCCCCGACAGTCCACTGAAGCTTTCTTT. The complete variable domain, with remaining parts taken from reference TRBV15 and TRBJ1-1, reads DAMVIQNPRYQVTQFGKPVTLSCSQTLNHNVMYWYQQKSSQAPKLLFHYYDKDFNNEADTPDNFQSRRPNTSFCFLDIRSPGLGDTAMYLCATSPRQSTEAFFGQGTRLTVV.